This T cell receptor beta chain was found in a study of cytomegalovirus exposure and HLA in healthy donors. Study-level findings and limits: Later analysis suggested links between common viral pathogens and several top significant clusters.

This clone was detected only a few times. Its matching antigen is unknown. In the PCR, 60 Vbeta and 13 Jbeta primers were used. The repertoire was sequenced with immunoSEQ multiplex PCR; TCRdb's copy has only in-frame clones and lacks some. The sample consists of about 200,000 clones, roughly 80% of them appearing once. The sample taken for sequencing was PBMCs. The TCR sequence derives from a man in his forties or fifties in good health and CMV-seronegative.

The chain's CDR3 is CASSVAPGDSPLHF. CDR3 nucleotide sequence: TGTGCCAGCAGCGTAGCACCAGGGGATTCACCCCTCCACTTT. The chain uses TRBV9 and TRBJ1-6, with a tentative D call TRBD1 (6 bases). The CDR3 is 14 residues long. V gave up 0 bases and J gave up 8 bases, with 9 bases separating them. Germline V lookup: CDR1 SGDLS, CDR2 YYNGEE.